The 20 T cell receptor beta chains below come from one sample, sequenced in a study of blood T cell repertoires in COVID-19. Libraries were prepared by immunoSEQ multiplex PCR; TCRdb keeps only in-frame clonotypes and omits some of them. The table has approximately 240,000 clones, roughly 84% seen once. Material: peripheral blood. The receptors were sampled from a woman between 35 and 50 years old with active or convalescent COVID-19.

This clone has a single count. The chain couples TRBV28 to TRBJ1-5; no definite D call. The CDR3 covers 12 residues. The V gene's germline CDR1 is MDHEN and CDR2 SYDVKM. V lost 11 bases to trimming and J lost 4 bases, with 12 bases between them. DNA of the CDR3: TGTGCCGCAGTTTATGGTAATCAGCCCCAGCATTTT. Its protein product is CAAVYGNQPQHF.

The chain employs TRBV6-5 and TRBJ1-5, with D unresolved. The CDR3 length is 15 residues. V was shortened by 6 bases and J by 2 bases, with 14 bases between the two germline ends. Germline V CDR1 and CDR2: MNHEY, SVGAGI. The CDR3 protein is CASRGSVRGNQPQHF. As DNA, the CDR3 is TGTGCCAGCAGGGGGAGTGTTCGTGGCAATCAGCCCCAGCATTTT.

The chain is built from TRBV18 and TRBJ1-2, with a weak D call TRBD1 (5 bases). Germline CDR1 is KGHSH and CDR2 is LQKENI. V lost 3 bases, J lost 6 bases, and 17 bases lay in between. The CDR3 loop spans 15 amino acids. The DNA for the CDR3 is TGTGCCAGCTCACCTAACGGGCCTCAAGGGGATGGCTACACCTTC. Translating gives CASSPNGPQGDGYTF. Full variable domain (missing parts from reference TRBV18 and TRBJ1-2): NAGVMQNPRHLVRRRGQEARLRCSPMKGHSHVYWYRQLPEEGLKFMVYLQKENIIDESGMPKERFSAEFPKEGPSILRIQQVVRGDSAAYFCASSPNGPQGDGYTFGSGTRLTVV.

This chain connects TRBV5-5 to TRBJ2-1, with D perhaps TRBD2 (7 bases). CDR1 SGHKS and CDR2 YYEKEE come from the germline V gene (reference sequence). This CDR3 is built from 18 residues. The ends were cut back, 4 bases at V and 8 bases at J, with 28 bases in the middle. The CDR3 loop is CASSPKQGPSGVEYEQFF. CDR3 nucleotides: TGTGCCAGCAGCCCGAAACAGGGACCAAGCGGGGTAGAATATGAGCAGTTCTTC.

The chain has TRBV30 and TRBJ2-3; 9 bases match TRBD2. CDR3 length: 14 residues. V gave up 4 bases and J gave up 3 bases; unmatched junction bases: 5. Germline-derived CDR1 and CDR2 are GTSNPN and SVGIG (reference sequence). The CDR3 bases are TGTGCCTGGATGGCCGCGGGGGGGACAGATACGCAGTATTTT. Its translation is CAWMAAGGTDTQYF.

The chain has TRBV29-1 and TRBJ2-3; possible D gene TRBD1, 6 bases. The ends were cut back, 5 bases at V and 5 bases at J, with 17 bases in the middle. Per the germline V gene, CDR1 is SQVTM and CDR2 is ANQGSEA. The length of the CDR3 is 14 residues. The CDR3 spells CSVQKQGRLDTQYF. The DNA of the CDR3 is TGCAGCGTTCAGAAGCAGGGGCGCTTAGATACGCAGTATTTT.

This clone was detected a few times. The chain has TRBV28 and TRBJ1-5; D remains ambiguous. Germline V lookup: CDR1 MDHEN, CDR2 SYDVKM. V was cut by 3 bases and J by 3 bases, with 9 bases left in between. The length of the CDR3 is 14 residues. In DNA, the CDR3 is TGTGCCAGCAGTTTTGGAGGCACCAATCAGCCCCAGCATTTT. It encodes CASSFGGTNQPQHF.

V is TRBV6-1 and J is TRBJ1-1; 12 nucleotides agree with TRBD1. The CDR3 sequence is 16 residues long. Germline CDR1 is MNHNS and CDR2 is SASEGT. V gave up 4 bases and J gave up 5 bases; unmatched junction bases: 8. CDR3 sequence: CASSGGQGARRTEAFF. The DNA of the CDR3 is TGTGCCAGCAGTGGGGGACAGGGGGCAAGGAGAACTGAAGCTTTCTTT.

The V gene is TRBV25-1, the J gene TRBJ1-3; 10 bases agree with TRBD1. The germline V gene has CDR1 MGHDK and CDR2 SYGVNS. The J segment lost 3 bases and the V segment lost 5 bases, leaving 10 bases of the junction unmatched. The CDR3 is 17 amino acids. In nucleotides, the CDR3 is TGTGCCAGCAGTATATCTGCTGGGACAGGGGTTGGAAACACCATATATTTT. Residues: CASSISAGTGVGNTIYF.

The chain recombines TRBV18 with TRBJ1-5, with D perhaps TRBD1 (6 bases). V shed 4 bases and J shed 1 base, with 8 bases lying between them. Germline lookup yields CDR1 KGHSH and CDR2 LQKENI. The CDR3 has 14 residues. In nucleotides, the CDR3 is TGTGCCAGCTCACTCGACAGGAGCAATCAGCCCCAGCATTTT. Translating gives CASSLDRSNQPQHF.

The chain joins TRBV7-8 to TRBJ2-5; 10 bases are a match to TRBD2. Losses at the gene ends were 6 bases for V and 5 bases for J; bases not matched to a gene: 15. The CDR3 is made up of 17 amino acids. CDR1 and CDR2 from the germline V gene are SGHVS and FQNEAQ. The CDR3 bases are TGTGCCAGCAGTAACTTAGCGGGGGGCCTAAAGGGGGAGACCCAGTACTTC. Encoded protein: CASSNLAGGLKGETQYF.

This sequence joins TRBV4-1 and TRBJ2-2; TRBD1 matches 11 bases. This CDR3 has 16 residues. The J segment lost 3 bases and the V segment lost 6 bases, leaving 6 bases of the junction unmatched. Germline loops: CDR1 MGHRA, CDR2 YSYEKL. The DNA for the CDR3 is TGCGCCAGCAGAAGAAGGACAGGGGGCGACACCGGGGAGCTGTTTTTT. Its protein is CASRRRTGGDTGELFF.

V gene TRBV7-9 combines with J gene TRBJ2-1; D not certain. CDR3 length equals 13 residues. V gave up 0 bases and J gave up 9 bases, with 9 bases separating them. Germline CDR1 and CDR2: SEHNR and FQNEAQ (reference sequence). The CDR3: CASSLARRGEQFF. CDR3 coding DNA: TGTGCCAGCAGCTTAGCGCGAAGAGGTGAGCAGTTCTTC.

The gene calls are TRBV5-1 and TRBJ1-2; D remains unclear. The CDR3 spans 16 residues. Germline V gives CDR1 SGHRS, CDR2 YFSETQ. V lost 0 bases and J 6 bases, leaving 18 bases between the germline ends. The CDR3 region has the DNA TGCGCCAGCAGCTTGGAGGCGGGGATGGAAATAAATGGCTACACCTTC. Translated: CASSLEAGMEINGYTF.

The V gene is TRBV11-2, the J gene TRBJ2-3; 9 bases map to TRBD2. Losses at the gene ends were 1 base for V and 6 bases for J; bases not matched to a gene: 8. The CDR3 runs 16 residues. Germline CDR1 and CDR2: SGHAT and FQNNGV. CDR3 amino acids: CASSLGTSVFSDTQYF. In nucleotides, the CDR3 is TGTGCCAGCAGCTTAGGGACTAGCGTATTCTCTGATACGCAGTATTTT.

This chain connects TRBV3-1 (or the pseudogene TRBV3-2) to TRBJ2-4, with 9 positions matching TRBD1. The CDR3 runs 17 residues. With V trimmed by 1 base and J by 6 bases, 10 bases remained unmatched. Germline loops: CDR1 LGHDT, CDR2 YNNKEL (reference sequence). The CDR3 here is CASSQGSGQGRGNIQYF. The CDR3 DNA is TGTGCCAGCAGCCAAGGGTCGGGACAGGGCCGGGGAAACATTCAGTACTTC.

The genes are TRBV23-1 and TRBJ2-7, with TRBD1 matching 8 bases. TRBV23-1 is an ORF, and what it does is uncertain. The J segment lost 6 bases and the V segment lost 3 bases, leaving 7 bases of the junction unmatched. The CDR3 length is 14 residues. As DNA, the CDR3 is TGCGCCAGCAGTCACAGGAACAGGGGGTCCGAGCAGTACGTC. This gives the protein CASSHRNRGSEQYV.

The chain couples TRBV28 to TRBJ1-5; a weak D match, TRBD1 (5 bases). V lost 3 bases and J lost 5, with 11 bases in between. This CDR3 is built from 14 residues. Per germline, CDR1 MDHEN and CDR2 SYDVKM. In DNA form, the CDR3 reads TGTGCCAGCAGTTTTAGGGGCAGGGATCAGCCCCAGCATTTT. It specifies CASSFRGRDQPQHF.

V and J are TRBV6-5 and TRBJ1-1, with 7 bases lining up with TRBD1. V shed 6 bases, J shed 6 bases, and the junction held 4 bases outside the gene matches. CDR3 length equals 12 residues. The germline CDR1 and CDR2 sequences are MNHEY and SVGAGI. This chain's CDR3 is CASRRQGAEAFF. CDR3 coding DNA: TGTGCCAGCAGGAGACAGGGCGCTGAAGCTTTCTTT.

This clone was picked up a small number of times. The rearrangement links TRBV5-1 to TRBJ1-4, with no clear D. V lost 2 bases, J lost 5 bases, and 10 bases lay in between. The CDR3 runs to 14 residues. The germline gives CDR1 SGHRS, CDR2 YFSETQ. Here the CDR3 DNA reads TGCGCCAGCAGCTTTCAAGGACTGAATGAAAAACTGTTTTTT. This encodes CASSFQGLNEKLFF.